This paragraph reports one TCR beta chain. No antigen is known for it. This entry comes from a study of cytomegalovirus exposure and HLA in healthy donors. CDR1 and CDR2 from the germline V gene are LNHDA and SQIVND (reference sequence). This CDR3 has 16 residues. Trimming left V 0 bases short and J 7 bases short, with 16 bases between. Study-level findings and limits: A later analysis linked a missense DCLRE1C variant to TCR beta V- and J-gene trimming. A previous analysis found most TCR beta V segments productive roughly 90% or roughly 30% of the time.

In the PCR, 60 Vbeta and 13 Jbeta primers were used. The data were produced by immunoSEQ multiplex PCR, yet TCRdb's version contains in-frame clones alone and is incomplete. In the table there are around 140,000 clones, around 78% of which are singletons. Sequencing input: PBMCs. This chain joins TRBV19 and TRBJ2-1, with D maybe TRBD2 (5 bases). This clonotype was sampled from a young woman in good health and CMV-seropositive. CDR3 sequence reads: CASSIESRVVKNEQFF. The DNA for the CDR3 is TGTGCCAGTAGTATAGAGTCGAGGGTTGTTAAGAATGAGCAGTTCTTC.